This T cell receptor (beta chain) came from a study of blood T cell repertoires in COVID-19. The germline CDR1 and CDR2 sequences are SGHVS and FNYEAQ. With 1 base removed from V and 2 bases from J, the gap between germline ends came to 11 bases. There are 15 residues in the CDR3. Methods used by the authors: Estimates of nucleated cell counts were drawn from the amplification of reference gene primers. Repertoires were generated with immunoSEQ multiplex PCR, while TCRdb's copy carries only in-frame clones and drops some. From that table come the V and J calls and clone size; the DNA was used to work out D and trimming. The table includes about 210,000 clones, roughly four fifths detected once.

The TCR was taken from a woman aged 40-49 years with acute or convalescent COVID-19. J is TRBJ1-1 and V is TRBV7-6, with D uncertain. The sequenced sample was peripheral blood. Here the CDR3 DNA reads TGTGCCAGCAGCTTAGAGCCGGGTCATAACACTGAAGCTTTCTTT. It specifies CASSLEPGHNTEAFF.